The 8 T cell receptor beta chains reported below all come from one sample, sequenced in a study of blood T cell repertoires in COVID-19. Assay used: immunoSEQ multiplex PCR; TCRdb lists only in-frame clones, some missing. The data contain about 220,000 clones, around four fifths of them singletons. Sequencing used peripheral blood. These receptors were collected from a woman in her 70s with acute or convalescent COVID-19.

This clone has a handful of counts. V gene TRBV5-4 combines with J gene TRBJ1-2; TRBD1 matches 8 bases. This CDR3 has 14 residues. J gave up 5 bases and V 3 bases, and 6 bases lay outside the gene matches. Germline V gives CDR1 SGHNT, CDR2 YYREEE (reference sequence). The CDR3 nucleotides are TGTGCCAGCAGCTCAAGACAGGGGTCGTATGGCTACACCTTC. Its translation is CASSSRQGSYGYTF.

This clone has only one observation. The chain couples TRBV13 to TRBJ2-2, with 9 nucleotides matching TRBD2. J gave up 6 bases and V 2 bases, and 7 bases lay outside the gene matches. CDR1 and CDR2 (germline): PRHDT, FYEKMQ (reference sequence). CDR3 length: 16 amino acids. The CDR3: CASSLSAGGPSGELFF. CDR3 nucleotides: TGTGCCAGCAGCTTATCAGCGGGGGGACCCTCCGGGGAGCTGTTTTTT.

The chain has TRBV5-4 and TRBJ1-1, with TRBD1 as a possible D gene (5 bases). CDR1 is SGHNT, CDR2 YYREEE, per germline (reference sequence). V dropped 0 bases and J dropped 11 bases, with 14 bases sitting between them. CDR3 length: 13 residues. The CDR3 DNA sequence: TGTGCCAGCAGCTTGGAGGTGGGGCGACAGGCTTTCTTT. Protein product: CASSLEVGRQAFF. Using reference TRBV5-4 and TRBJ1-1 for the parts outside the CDR3, the full variable domain is ETGVTQSPTHLIKTRGQQVTLRCSSQSGHNTVSWYQQALGQGPQFIFQYYREEENGRGNFPPRFSGLQFPNYSSELNVNALELDDSALYLCASSLEVGRQAFFGQGTRLTVV.

V is TRBV5-1 and J is TRBJ2-3; TRBD2 might be the D (5 bases). V lost 1 base and J lost 2, with 17 bases in between. The CDR3 totals 17 residues. Germline V gene data show CDR1 as SGHRS and CDR2 as YFSETQ. The CDR3 DNA sequence: TGCGCCAGCAGCTTGAGAAGCGGAGCGACTTACACAGATACGCAGTATTTT. It specifies CASSLRSGATYTDTQYF.

This clone showed up just a few times. The rearrangement joins TRBV5-1 to TRBJ1-1; TRBD1 might be the D (5 bases). Germline CDR1 is SGHRS and CDR2 is YFSETQ. The CDR3 runs to 14 residues. Trimming removed 3 bases from V and 5 bases from J, with 14 bases in between. The CDR3 DNA sequence: TGCGCCAGCAGCTCAGGCGGGGGTCGGACTGAAGCTTTCTTT. Encoded protein: CASSSGGGRTEAFF.

This sequence joins TRBV9 and TRBJ2-1, with TRBD2 matching over 13 bases. Germline CDR1 and CDR2: SGDLS and YYNGEE. The CDR3 is made up of 15 amino acids. J was trimmed by 7 bases and V by 3 bases; bases with no gene match: 4. Here the CDR3 DNA reads TGTGCCAGCAGCGGACTAGCGGGGGGTGGGAATGAGCAGTTCTTC. Translated, it gives CASSGLAGGGNEQFF. The full variable domain, in which reference TRBV9 and TRBJ2-1 provide the parts outside the CDR3, is DSGVTQTPKHLITATGQRVTLRCSPRSGDLSVYWYQQSLDQGLQFLIQYYNGEERAKGNILERFSAQQFPDLHSELNLSSLELGDSALYFCASSGLAGGGNEQFFGPGTRLTVL.

The chain links TRBV24-1 to TRBJ1-2, with a weak D call TRBD1 (6 bases). The CDR3 length is 17 residues. V was shortened by 3 bases and J by 3 bases, with 19 bases between the two germline ends. CDR1 is KGHDR, CDR2 SFDVKD, per germline. Written as DNA, the CDR3 is TGTGCCACCAGTGATGCGAATACAGGGATGGCGGACTATGGCTACACCTTC. It codes for CATSDANTGMADYGYTF.

J is TRBJ1-2 and V is TRBV19, with D possibly matching TRBD1 (6 bases). CDR1 is LNHDA and CDR2 is SQIVND in the germline V gene (reference sequence). The V gene lost 1 base and the J gene lost 1 base, with 10 bases spanning the gap. CDR3 size: 15 residues. The CDR3 protein is CASSIGQAFNYGYTF. Written as DNA, the CDR3 is TGTGCCAGTAGTATAGGACAGGCTTTTAACTATGGCTACACCTTC.